Listed below are T cell receptor beta chains from one sample, sequenced in a study of post-analysis software for immune sequencing data. TCRdb reprocessed the PCR reads with MiXCR, giving one entry per CDR3 protein. The table includes 500,000 to 600,000 distinct CDR3 sequences, around 47% detected once. The sequenced sample consisted of blood. The receptors derive from a girl aged 5-17 years with multiple sclerosis. CDR3s include the opening cysteine and the closing phenylalanine or tryptophan. The D gene is left open where the match is weak. The listing skips clone size in some rows; elsewhere it reads once, few, many or a size class.

j_gene | d_gene | abundance | v_gene | CDR3nt | CDR3aa
TRBJ2-7 | NA | NA | TRBV12-3/TRBV12-4 | TGTGCCAGCAGTTTAGTACAGCCGGCGGGCGAGCAGTACTTC | CASSLVQPAGEQYF
TRBJ2-1 | NA | few | TRBV24-1 | TGTGCCACCACCCAGGGGCGGTTAATAAGGAATGAGCAGTTCTTC | CATTQGRLIRNEQFF
TRBJ2-1 | TRBD2 | NA | TRBV20-1 | TGCAGTGCCGACGGACTAGCGGGTTTATCTAGCTCCTACAATGAGCAGTTCTTC | CSADGLAGLSSSYNEQFF
TRBJ2-7 | NA | NA | TRBV5-1 | TGCGCCAGCAGCTTGGATGGGTTCAACGAGCAGTACTTC | CASSLDGFNEQYF
TRBJ2-1 | NA | few | TRBV29-1 | TGCAGCGCCACCGTCAACGTCCCCTACAATGAGCAGTTCTTC | CSATVNVPYNEQFF
TRBJ2-3 | NA | few | TRBV24-1 | TGTGCCACCGGACGGGGGGATACGCAGTATTTT | CATGRGDTQYF
TRBJ2-3 | TRBD2 | NA | TRBV12-3/TRBV12-4 | TGTGCCAGCACCTATACAGCGGGAGCAGTAGATACGCAGTATTTT | CASTYTAGAVDTQYF
TRBJ2-5 | TRBD2 | NA | TRBV6-4 | TGTGCCAGCAGCGTACTAGCGGGGGACCAAGAGACCCAGTACTTC | CASSVLAGDQETQYF
TRBJ2-1 | TRBD2 | few | TRBV30 | TGTGCCTGGAGTATAGCGGGAGGGTCGAATGAGCAGTTCTTC | CAWSIAGGSNEQFF
TRBJ1-2 | NA | NA | TRBV18 | TGTGCCAGCTCACCTTCTGCGCCAGGGACCTTAGCTAACTATGGCTACACCTTC | CASSPSAPGTLANYGYTF
TRBJ1-4 | NA | many | TRBV9 | TGTGCCAGCAGCCCGAATTGGGGTAATGAAAAACTGTTTTTT | CASSPNWGNEKLFF
TRBJ1-2 | NA | few | TRBV6-6 | TGTGCCAGCAGTCTACAGGAAAACTATGGCTACACCTTC | CASSLQENYGYTF
TRBJ2-1 | TRBD2 | NA | TRBV24-1 | TGTGCCACCAGTGATTTGATGGGCGGGAGGGAGAAGCAGTTCTTC | CATSDLMGGREKQFF
TRBJ2-7 | NA | few | TRBV20-1 | TGCAGTGCTAGGACAGCCTCCTACGAGCAGTACTTC | CSARTASYEQYF
TRBJ1-5 | NA | NA | TRBV4-1 | TGCGCTAGCAGCCAATTGGCCTACGGCAATCAGCCTCAGCATTTT | CASSQLAYGNQPQHF
TRBJ2-7 | NA | NA | TRBV20-1 | TGCAGTGCTAGAAGACACGCAAGCCCCTACGAGCAGTACTTC | CSARRHASPYEQYF
TRBJ1-2 | NA | few | TRBV29-1 | TGCAGCGTTGGGGGGGTCAATGGCTACACCTTC | CSVGGVNGYTF
TRBJ1-5 | NA | NA | TRBV5-8 | TGTGCCGCATGGAAGCAGGGTGCGGATCAGCCCCAGCATTTT | CAAWKQGADQPQHF
TRBJ2-1 | NA | few | TRBV6-5 | TGTGCCAGCAGTTACTCGAGGAGGCAGGGAACCAATGAGCAGTTCTTC | CASSYSRRQGTNEQFF
TRBJ2-7 | NA | once | TRBV7-9 | TGTGCCAGCAGCCCAAGGAACTACGAGCAGTACTTC | CASSPRNYEQYF
TRBJ2-1 | NA | NA | TRBV6-6 | TGTGCCAGCAAGAGGGGAGCTGAGGGCGGGCAGTTCTTC | CASKRGAEGGQFF
TRBJ2-5 | NA | NA | TRBV12-3/TRBV12-4 | TGTGCCAGCCGGGGGCTGCAAGAGACCCAGTACTTC | CASRGLQETQYF
TRBJ1-4 | TRBD1 | NA | TRBV10-3 | TGTGCCATCGGAGGTACAGGGGATGAAAAACTGTTTTTT | CAIGGTGDEKLFF
TRBJ2-6 | NA | few | TRBV5-1 | TGCGCCAGCAGCTTGGGGCCAGGGCGCTCTGGGGCCAACGTCCTGACTTTC | CASSLGPGRSGANVLTF
TRBJ2-3 | NA | few | TRBV4-2 | TGTGCCAGCAGCCAAGAGGTGGGAGATAGCACAGATACGCAGTATTTT | CASSQEVGDSTDTQYF
TRBJ2-7 | NA | NA | TRBV12-3/TRBV12-4 | TGTGCCAGCAGTTTTTCCTTGGGGGGCTACGAGCAGTACTTC | CASSFSLGGYEQYF
TRBJ2-3 | TRBD1 | NA | TRBV4-2 | TGTGCCAGCAGCACAGGGGAAGATACGCAGTATTTT | CASSTGEDTQYF
TRBJ2-3 | TRBD2 | NA | TRBV12-3/TRBV12-4 | TGTGCCAGCAGTGCCGGGACTAGCGGGAGGAGAGGAGATACGCAGTATTTT | CASSAGTSGRRGDTQYF
TRBJ2-3 | TRBD2 | few | TRBV9 | TGTGCCAGCAGCGTATTCAGCGGGGGCGAATCCCACACAGATACGCAGTATTTT | CASSVFSGGESHTDTQYF
TRBJ2-1 | TRBD2 | NA | TRBV5-6 | TGTGCCAGCAGCCCCGGGACTAGCCCCCCCGGTAGTGAGCAGTTCTTC | CASSPGTSPPGSEQFF
TRBJ1-4 | TRBD1 | few | TRBV20-1 | TGCAGTGCCTGGTGGCAGGGGGCTGATGAAAAACTGTTTTTT | CSAWWQGADEKLFF
TRBJ2-1 | TRBD2 | NA | TRBV2 | TGTGCCAGCACGGCTAGCGGGAGCAATGAGCAGTTCTTC | CASTASGSNEQFF
TRBJ1-1 | NA | NA | TRBV6-2/TRBV6-3 | TGTGCCAGCAGGGACATCGGGAGGAGCACTGAAGCTTTCTTT | CASRDIGRSTEAFF
TRBJ1-5 | NA | NA | TRBV6-1 | TGTGCCAGCAGTGACAGGGCTAGCAATCAGCCCCAGCATTTT | CASSDRASNQPQHF
TRBJ1-6 | NA | few | TRBV5-1 | TGCGCCAGCAGCTTGGCCTGGGGGCAGGGTAATTCACCCCTCCACTTT | CASSLAWGQGNSPLHF
TRBJ2-5 | TRBD2 | NA | TRBV3-1 | TGTGCCAGCAGCCAGATTGGCGGGAGGGCCGGGGAGACCCAGTACTTC | CASSQIGGRAGETQYF
TRBJ1-6 | NA | few | TRBV3-1 | TGTGCCAGCAGCCCGGGGACAATTGGATCACCCCTCCACTTT | CASSPGTIGSPLHF
TRBJ2-5 | TRBD1 | few | TRBV20-1 | TGCAGTGCTCCGTCAAGGGGGCGCGGAGAGGAGACCCAGTACTTC | CSAPSRGRGEETQYF
TRBJ2-1 | NA | NA | TRBV29-1 | TGCAGCGGCTGGGACCGGCATGAGCAGTTCTTC | CSGWDRHEQFF
TRBJ1-1 | NA | few | TRBV25-1 | TGTGCCAGCAGTGAAGTCGCGAGTCCCGGGACTGAAGCTTTCTTT | CASSEVASPGTEAFF
TRBJ2-3 | NA | NA | TRBV25-1 | TGTGCCAGCGGGGGGGCGACGCAGTATTTT | CASGGATQYF
TRBJ1-1 | NA | once | TRBV6-2/TRBV6-3 | TGTGCCAGCAGTTACCGTCGGGGGGCTACTGAAGCTTTCTTT | CASSYRRGATEAFF
TRBJ2-7 | NA | NA | TRBV3-1 | TGTGCCAGCAGCCAACCGACACTAACCTACGAGCAGTACTTC | CASSQPTLTYEQYF
TRBJ2-3 | TRBD1 | NA | TRBV20-1 | TGCAGTGCTAGTTTAGGGGGCCGGGTAGATACGCAGTATTTT | CSASLGGRVDTQYF
TRBJ2-5 | NA | once | TRBV25-1 | TGTGCCAGCAGTGGGCCCGGGCCAGAGACCCAGTACTTC | CASSGPGPETQYF
TRBJ2-1 | NA | NA | TRBV29-1 | TGCAGCGTTATCGGTTCTGGGGCCAATGAGCAGTTCTTC | CSVIGSGANEQFF
TRBJ2-7 | NA | NA | TRBV3-1 | TGTGCCAGCAGCCCCCGGACGAAGGGATACGAGCAGTACTTC | CASSPRTKGYEQYF
TRBJ1-6 | TRBD1 | NA | TRBV20-1 | TGCAGTGCTAAATTTTCCCGGGACAGCAATTCACCCCTCCACTTT | CSAKFSRDSNSPLHF
TRBJ1-2 | TRBD1 | NA | TRBV5-1 | TGCGCCAGCAGCTTGGGACAGGGGCCTGGAGCTAACTATGGCTACACCTTC | CASSLGQGPGANYGYTF
TRBJ1-1 | TRBD1 | NA | TRBV5-1 | TGCGCCAGCAGAGGACAGGGGGAGGGCACTGAAGCTTTCTTT | CASRGQGEGTEAFF
TRBJ2-6 | NA | once | TRBV24-1 | TGTGCCACCAGCCCAGGCTCTGGGGCCAACGTCCTGACTTTC | CATSPGSGANVLTF
TRBJ1-2 | TRBD1 | once | TRBV12-3/TRBV12-4 | TGTGCCAGCAGCGCTCCGACAGGGAACTATGGCTACACCTTC | CASSAPTGNYGYTF
TRBJ1-2 | NA | NA | TRBV29-1 | TGCAGCGTTGATGGAGGGTCTAGGGACTATGGCTACACCTTC | CSVDGGSRDYGYTF